This T cell receptor (beta chain) originates from a study of memory CD4+ T cells and cytomegalovirus serostatus. Findings and limits, study-wide: Suggested: most of the CMV-linked TCR signature lies in CD4+ memory cells.

In its sample, this clone was seen a few times. What it binds is unknown. In the study's own analysis: After removing out-of-frame reads, around 2,000,000 distinct TCRbeta sequences remained. Sequencing used immunoSEQ multiplex PCR; TCRdb keeps in-frame clones, though not all of them. The V and J calls and clone size were taken over from that table, and D and trimming were inferred from the DNA. Among tens of thousands of clones listed, about 75% were seen once. From germline, CDR1 is SNHLY and CDR2 FYNNEI. The CDR3 covers 15 residues. V was trimmed by 3 bases and J by 0 bases, leaving 11 bases between them. Single viable CD3+CD4+CD8-CD45RO+ cells were sorted as the memory CD4+ T cells.

The sample taken for sequencing was memory CD4+ T cells from blood. The TCR comes from an adult in good health and CMV-seronegative. Some clones in this sample may be carry-over from other donors' samples. This chain joins TRBV2 and TRBJ1-1; no reliable D call. CDR3 nucleotides: TGTGCCAGCAGTGAGCTGGGGAACATGAACACTGAAGCTTTCTTT. Translated, it gives CASSELGNMNTEAFF.